These 15 T cell receptor beta chains share one sample of origin, sequenced in a study of T cells in Graves' hyperthyroidism and ophthalmopathy. TCR beta CDR3 regions were amplified from RNA. The study used the HTBI primer set for a first-round RT-PCR of the TCR CDR3. TCRdb processed the multiplex PCR reads anew with MiXCR; each CDR3 protein has one entry. The repertoire consists of roughly 840,000 distinct CDR3 sequences, with around 38% occurring once and the leading ten covering 7.5% to 9.5%. Sequencing used blood. The receptors derive from a man aged 18-30 years with Graves' hyperthyroidism.

Concerning this clonotype: A much larger clone lies one base from this, so it may be a read error. This CDR3 fails to terminate in the conserved phenylalanine or tryptophan, so it likely reflects a read error. The chain couples TRBV9 to TRBJ1-1, with a possible D match to TRBD1 (5 bases). CDR1 and CDR2 (germline): SGDLS, YYNGEE. Deletions cut 0 bases from V and 1 base from J, with 13 bases between. This CDR3 region has 16 residues. The CDR3 DNA follows: TGTGCCAGCAGCGTAGAGTCCAGGGATCCGAACACTGAAGCTTTCTCT. It codes for CASSVESRDPNTEAFS.

This chain uses TRBV15 with TRBJ1-5; 7 bases match TRBD1. Germline V gives CDR1 LNHNV, CDR2 YYDKDF (reference sequence). The CDR3 loop spans 15 amino acids. Trimming cost V 5 bases and J 4 bases; bases outside gene matches: 8. The CDR3 protein is CATSRDRETNQPQHF. CDR3 sequence (DNA): TGTGCCACCAGCCGCGACAGGGAGACTAATCAGCCCCAGCATTTT.

The chain joins TRBV11-2 to TRBJ2-5; 7 bases match TRBD1. Per germline, CDR1 SGHAT and CDR2 FQNNGV. The ends lost 5 bases at V and 4 bases at J; junction bases unmatched: 10. This CDR3 has 15 residues. The DNA for the CDR3 is TGTGCCAGCAGCGTTGAGACAGGGTGGGGAGAGACCCAGTACTTC. It translates to CASSVETGWGETQYF.

This clonotype occurred a few times. This chain connects TRBV7-9 to TRBJ1-1; no clear D gene. In germline, CDR1 is SEHNR, CDR2 FQNEAQ (reference sequence). The V end lost 3 bases, the J end lost 6 bases, and 11 bases lay between the germline ends. This CDR3 contains 13 residues. The CDR3 sequence is CASSFSASAEAFF. As DNA, the CDR3 is TGTGCCAGCAGCTTCTCAGCGAGCGCTGAAGCTTTCTTT.

The rearrangement joins TRBV7-9 to TRBJ1-1, with D tentatively TRBD1 (5 bases). Germline V lookup: CDR1 SEHNR, CDR2 FQNEAQ (reference sequence). Trimming took 4 bases from V and 0 from J, leaving 12 bases between them. This CDR3 has 15 residues. The CDR3 region has the DNA TGTGCCAGCAGCTGGGGCAATGGCTTGAACACTGAAGCTTTCTTT. Its translation is CASSWGNGLNTEAFF.

This clonotype was counted many times. CDR3 bases: TGTGCCATCAGTCAGGGTGGAAGGGAGCTGTTTTTT. Protein sequence: CAISQGGRELFF. V is TRBV10-3 and J is TRBJ2-2; TRBD1 might be the D (5 bases). CDR1 is ENHRY and CDR2 is SYGVKD in the germline V gene. V was cut by 5 bases and J by 9 bases, with 10 bases left in between. The CDR3 runs 12 residues.

This clonotype was recorded many times. The V gene is TRBV29-1, the J gene TRBJ1-2; tentative D call: TRBD1 (5 bases). The germline CDR1 and CDR2 sequences are SQVTM and ANQGSEA. The V gene lost 7 bases and the J gene lost 7 bases, with 19 bases spanning the gap. This CDR3 region has 13 residues. CDR3 sequence (DNA): TGCAGCGCTGGCTCCTCAGGGACGGTTGGCTACACCTTC. Its translation is CSAGSSGTVGYTF.

V usage is TRBV6-5 and J usage is TRBJ2-7; 10 nucleotides agree with TRBD1. The CDR3 extends over 14 amino acids. The trim removed 7 bases at V and 1 base at J, leaving 4 bases unmatched. CDR1 MNHEY and CDR2 SVGAGI come from the germline V gene. The CDR3 nucleotides read TGTGCCAGCAATCGGGACAGGGGATCCTACGAGCAGTACTTC. It translates to CASNRDRGSYEQYF.

Many counts were recorded for this clonotype. The chain combines TRBV20-1 with TRBJ1-5; D is unclear. V lost 4 bases and J 5 bases, leaving 18 bases between the germline ends. The germline gives CDR1 DFQATT, CDR2 SNEGSKA (reference sequence). The CDR3 length is 15 residues. The CDR3 DNA is TGCAGTGCTACCCTACCAAGCGGGCGGGATCAGCCCCAGCATTTT. Amino acid sequence: CSATLPSGRDQPQHF.

This clonotype was recorded at least ten times. The chain has TRBV24-1 and TRBJ2-5; tentatively, D is TRBD2 (5 bases). The CDR3 length is 14 residues. V gave up 4 bases and J gave up 1 base, with 9 bases separating them. CDR1 and CDR2 from the germline V gene are KGHDR and SFDVKD. CDR3 DNA: TGTGCCACCAGTGAAGCCGGGATCCAAGAGACCCAGTACTTC. It is translated as CATSEAGIQETQYF.

V usage is TRBV7-2 and J usage is TRBJ1-1; TRBD1 is a possible D gene (5 bases). CDR3 length: 13 amino acids. Trimming removed 5 bases at V and 11 bases at J, with 18 bases between. Looked up from germline, CDR1 is SGHTA and CDR2 is FQGNSA. The CDR3 protein is CASSQDEGPLAFF. For the CDR3, the DNA is TGTGCCAGCAGCCAAGATGAGGGGCCTTTGGCTTTCTTT.

J is TRBJ2-7 and V is TRBV4-2; a possible D gene is TRBD1 (5 bases). Trimming stripped 0 bases from V and 3 bases from J, with 12 bases between. The CDR3 totals 15 residues. The V gene's germline CDR1 is LGHNA and CDR2 YNFKEQ. CDR3 DNA sequence: TGTGCCAGCAGCCAAGATCAGGGAACCGTCTACGAGCAGTACTTC. It specifies CASSQDQGTVYEQYF.

This clonotype was found many times. The genes are TRBV19 and TRBJ2-5; 10 positions match TRBD1. Per the germline V gene, CDR1 is LNHDA and CDR2 is SQIVND (reference sequence). After removal of 10 bases from V and 1 base from J, the junction contained 6 bases not matched to a gene. The CDR3 length is 14 residues. Here the CDR3 DNA reads TGTGCCACGCGGGACAGGGGACTCCAAGAGACCCAGTACTTC. Translation: CATRDRGLQETQYF. Complete variable domain (other parts from reference TRBV19 and TRBJ2-5): DGGITQSPKYLFRKEGQNVTLSCEQNLNHDAMYWYRQDPGQGLRLIYYSQIVNDFQKGDIAEGYSVSREKKESFPLTVTSAQKNPTAFYLCATRDRGLQETQYFGPGTRLLVL.

The sample holds many counts of this clonotype. The chain employs TRBV7-8 and TRBJ1-2; D may be TRBD1 (5 bases). CDR1 SGHVS and CDR2 FQNEAQ come from the germline V gene. V dropped 5 bases and J dropped 0 bases, with 10 bases sitting between them. CDR3 length: 14 amino acids. CDR3 nucleotide sequence: TGTGCCAGCAGCCCCGAGGGGCCTAACTATGGCTACACCTTC. The encoded protein is CASSPEGPNYGYTF.

This clonotype was detected ten times or more. The V call is TRBV5-6, the J call TRBJ1-2; D gene ambiguous. Germline V gene lookup returns CDR1 SGHDT and CDR2 YYEEEE. Trimming took off 1 base at V and 4 bases at J, with 11 bases between the two ends. The CDR3 has 14 amino acids. This chain's CDR3 is CASSLRLGLYGYTF. In nucleotides, the CDR3 is TGTGCCAGCAGCTTGAGGCTGGGTCTCTATGGCTACACCTTC.